There are a few counts of the clone carrying this T cell receptor beta chain. Its antigen remains unknown. This sample was included in a study of cytomegalovirus exposure and HLA in healthy donors. Whole-study context: An earlier analysis found roughly 100 million unique TCR beta sequences from around 180 million T cells.

PCR primers comprised 60 Vbeta and 13 Jbeta primers. The repertoire was sequenced with immunoSEQ multiplex PCR; TCRdb's copy has only in-frame clones and lacks some. The sample shows approximately 170,000 clones, approximately 84% of them seen only once. The CDR3 is made up of 15 amino acids. V was trimmed by 5 bases and J by 3 bases, leaving 16 bases between them. The germline CDR1 and CDR2 sequences are MNHNS and SASEGT. Findings of the study overall: As was reported, the HLA-A and HLA-B alleles of most subjects were accurately predicted from TCR beta sequences. Accounts indicate the classifier identified cytomegalovirus status with strong specificity and sensitivity.

The sample taken for sequencing was PBMCs. The sequence was collected from a woman aged 45-59 years in good health and CMV-seropositive. The chain joins TRBV6-1 to TRBJ1-2, with a weak D call TRBD1 (5 bases). CDR3 DNA sequence: TGTGCCAGCAGTACCGGGACTCGGGCTGACTATGGCTACACCTTC. Amino acid sequence: CASSTGTRADYGYTF.